This T cell receptor (beta chain) was sequenced during a study of T cells in Graves' hyperthyroidism and ophthalmopathy. Study-wide results and caveats: Most thyroid clonotypes expanded above 0.001 appeared in blood too.

Turning to this clonotype: The antigen is undetermined.

The CDR3 covers 17 residues. The ends lost 1 base at V and 0 bases at J; junction bases unmatched: 6. Amplified regions were TCR beta CDR3 sequences from RNA transcripts. The primer set for the first-round RT-PCR of the TCR CDR3 was HTBI. TCRdb passed the multiplex PCR reads through MiXCR, listing each CDR3 protein once. Of about 520,000 distinct CDR3 sequences detected, around 22% appear once; the ten largest clones hold around 11%. Enrolled ophthalmopathy patients presented with a Clinical Activity Score of at least 3, a NOSPECS grade of at least 4, and disease duration under 3 months. PBMCs were obtained from approximately 9.2 ml fresh peripheral blood.

The source is a woman under 40 with Graves' ophthalmopathy. Sequencing was performed on blood. This sequence joins TRBV12-3 or TRBV12-4 and TRBJ2-5, with TRBD2 matching over 9 bases. CDR3 sequence: CASSLVRLAGYQETQYF. The DNA for the CDR3 is TGTGCCAGCAGTTTAGTTCGGCTAGCGGGGTACCAAGAGACCCAGTACTTC.